This T cell receptor (beta chain) was sequenced for a study of spatial heterogeneity in lung cancer. Overall study context: Raw sequencing reads included, on average, more than 8.5 appearances of each unique TCR and UMI combination.

V dropped 5 bases and J dropped 4; count of bases not matched to a gene: 10. The germline V gene encodes CDR1 SGHAT and CDR2 FQNNGV. CDR3 length equals 15 residues. In TCRdb, the 5' RACE reads were re-called with MiXCR into one record per CDR3 protein. The repertoire holds about 15,000 distinct CDR3 sequences, 7.3% seen once, with over 8% in the top ten. This clonotype has just a few counts. Its antigen remains unidentified. Whole-study results and caveats: Expanded alpha and beta TCR counts within tumors tracked tumor mutation counts.

Time point here: sample taken at primary tumor resection. Material: lung tumor tissue, obtained at surgery. V and J are TRBV11-2 and TRBJ2-5; 7 bases map to TRBD2. The sequence derives from a male donor with early-stage non-small cell lung cancer. The CDR3 nucleotides read TGTGCCAGCAGCGCCCTCGGTGGGGGGGGAGAGACCCAGTACTTC. It codes for CASSALGGGGETQYF.